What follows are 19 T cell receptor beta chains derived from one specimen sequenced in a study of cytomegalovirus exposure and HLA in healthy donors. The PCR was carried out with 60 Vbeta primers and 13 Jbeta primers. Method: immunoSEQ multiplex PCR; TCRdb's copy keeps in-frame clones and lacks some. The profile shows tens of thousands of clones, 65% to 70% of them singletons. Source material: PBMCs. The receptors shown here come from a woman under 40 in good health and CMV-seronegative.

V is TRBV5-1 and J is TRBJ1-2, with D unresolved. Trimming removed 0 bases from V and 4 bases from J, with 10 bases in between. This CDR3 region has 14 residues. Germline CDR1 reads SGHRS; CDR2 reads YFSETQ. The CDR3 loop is CASSLEGTSYGYTF. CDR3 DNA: TGCGCCAGCAGCTTGGAGGGTACTAGCTATGGCTACACCTTC. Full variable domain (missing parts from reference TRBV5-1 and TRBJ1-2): KAGVTQTPRYLIKTRGQQVTLSCSPISGHRSVSWYQQTPGQGLQFLFEYFSETQRNKGNFPGRFSGRQFSNSRSEMNVSTLELGDSALYLCASSLEGTSYGYTFGSGTRLTVV.

The CDR3 nucleotides read TGTGCCAGTAGTATAGACCCAAGGGGGATCGGCGAGACCCAGTACTTC. This translates into CASSIDPRGIGETQYF. The chain is built from TRBV19 and TRBJ2-5; possible D gene TRBD1, 6 bases. The ends were cut back, 0 bases at V and 5 bases at J, with 16 bases in the middle. Germline CDR1 reads LNHDA; CDR2 reads SQIVND (reference sequence). This CDR3 contains 16 residues.

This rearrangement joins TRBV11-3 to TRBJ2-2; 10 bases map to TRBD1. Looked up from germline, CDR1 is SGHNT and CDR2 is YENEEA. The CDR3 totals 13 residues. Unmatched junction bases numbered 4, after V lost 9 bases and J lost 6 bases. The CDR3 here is CASEDRGPGELFF. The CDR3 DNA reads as TGTGCCAGTGAAGACAGGGGGCCCGGGGAGCTGTTTTTT.

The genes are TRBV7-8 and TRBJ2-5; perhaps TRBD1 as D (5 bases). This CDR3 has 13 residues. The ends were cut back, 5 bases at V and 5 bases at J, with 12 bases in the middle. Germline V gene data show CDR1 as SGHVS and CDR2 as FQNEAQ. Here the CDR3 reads CASSPGQGETQYF. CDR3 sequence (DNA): TGTGCCAGCAGCCCAGGACAAGGCGAGACCCAGTACTTC. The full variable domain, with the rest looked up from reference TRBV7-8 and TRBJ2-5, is GAGVSQSPRYKVAKRGQDVALRCDPISGHVSLFWYQQALGQGPEFLTYFQNEAQLDKSGLPSDRFFAERPEGSVSTLKIQRTQQEDSAVYLCASSPGQGETQYFGPGTRLLVL.

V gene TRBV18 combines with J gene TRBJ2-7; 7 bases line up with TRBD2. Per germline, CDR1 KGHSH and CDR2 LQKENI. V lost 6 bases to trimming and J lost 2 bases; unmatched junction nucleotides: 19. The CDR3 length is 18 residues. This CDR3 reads CASSLAPGGGGRPYEQYF. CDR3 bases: TGTGCCAGCTCCCTCGCCCCGGGGGGTGGAGGACGCCCCTACGAGCAGTACTTC. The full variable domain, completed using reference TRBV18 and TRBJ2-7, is NAGVMQNPRHLVRRRGQEARLRCSPMKGHSHVYWYRQLPEEGLKFMVYLQKENIIDESGMPKERFSAEFPKEGPSILRIQQVVRGDSAAYFCASSLAPGGGGRPYEQYFGPGTRLTVT.

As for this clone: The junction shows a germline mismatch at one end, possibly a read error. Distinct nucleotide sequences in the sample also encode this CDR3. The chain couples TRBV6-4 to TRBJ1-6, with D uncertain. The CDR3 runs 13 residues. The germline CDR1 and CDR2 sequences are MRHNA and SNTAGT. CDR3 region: CASCGGENSPLHF. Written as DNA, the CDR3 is TGTGCCAGCTGCGGAGGTGAAAATTCCCCCCTCCACTTT.

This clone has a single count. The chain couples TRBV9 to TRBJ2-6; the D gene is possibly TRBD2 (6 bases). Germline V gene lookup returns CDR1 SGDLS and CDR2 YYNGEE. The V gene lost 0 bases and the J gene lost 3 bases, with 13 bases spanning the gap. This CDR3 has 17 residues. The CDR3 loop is CASSVALRGNGANVLTF. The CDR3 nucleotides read TGTGCCAGCAGCGTAGCTCTCCGGGGGAATGGGGCCAACGTCCTGACTTTC.

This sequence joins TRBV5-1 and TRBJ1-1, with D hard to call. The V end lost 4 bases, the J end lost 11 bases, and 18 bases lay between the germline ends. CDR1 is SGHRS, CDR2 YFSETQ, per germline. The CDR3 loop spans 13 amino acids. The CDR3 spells CASSPGSYLGAFF. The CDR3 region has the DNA TGCGCCAGCAGCCCTGGGTCATACCTAGGCGCTTTCTTT.

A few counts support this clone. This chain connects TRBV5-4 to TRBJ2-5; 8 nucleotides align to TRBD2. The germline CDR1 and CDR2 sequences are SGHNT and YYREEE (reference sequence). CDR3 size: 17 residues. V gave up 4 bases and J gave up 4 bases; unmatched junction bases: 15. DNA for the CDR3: TGTGCCAGCAGCCCCGGGGATACCGGGGGGGCAGCAGAGACCCAGTACTTC. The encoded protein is CASSPGDTGGAAETQYF.

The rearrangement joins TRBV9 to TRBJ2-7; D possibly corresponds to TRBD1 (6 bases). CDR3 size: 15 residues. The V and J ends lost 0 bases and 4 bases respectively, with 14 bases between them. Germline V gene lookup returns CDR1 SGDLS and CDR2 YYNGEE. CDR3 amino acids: CASSVGPGHFYEQYF. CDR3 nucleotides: TGTGCCAGCAGCGTAGGGCCGGGACACTTTTACGAGCAGTACTTC.

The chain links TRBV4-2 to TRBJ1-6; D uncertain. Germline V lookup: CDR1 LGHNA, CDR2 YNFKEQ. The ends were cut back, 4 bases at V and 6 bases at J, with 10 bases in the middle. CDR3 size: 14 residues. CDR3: CASSPQTGNSPLHF. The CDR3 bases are TGTGCCAGCAGCCCCCAGACGGGTAATTCACCCCTCCACTTT.

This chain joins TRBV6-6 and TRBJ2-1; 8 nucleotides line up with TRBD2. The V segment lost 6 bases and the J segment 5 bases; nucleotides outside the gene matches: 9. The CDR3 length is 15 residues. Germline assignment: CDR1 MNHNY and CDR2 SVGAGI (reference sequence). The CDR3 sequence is CASSIERGNHNEQFF. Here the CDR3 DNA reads TGTGCCAGCAGCATAGAGCGGGGGAACCACAATGAGCAGTTCTTC.

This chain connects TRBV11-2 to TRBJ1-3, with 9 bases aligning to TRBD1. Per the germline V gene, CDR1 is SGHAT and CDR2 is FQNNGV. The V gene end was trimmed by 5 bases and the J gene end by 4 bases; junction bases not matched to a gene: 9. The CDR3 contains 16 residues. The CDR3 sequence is CASSPPGTGNGNTIYF. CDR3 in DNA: TGTGCCAGCAGCCCTCCGGGGACAGGGAACGGAAACACCATATATTTT.

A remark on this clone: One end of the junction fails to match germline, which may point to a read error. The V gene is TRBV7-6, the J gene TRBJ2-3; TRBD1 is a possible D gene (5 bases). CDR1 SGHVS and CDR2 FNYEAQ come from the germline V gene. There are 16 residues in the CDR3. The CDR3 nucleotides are TGTGCCAGCAGCCTTTCCTGGCGGTTTGGGGCAGATGCGCAGTATTTT. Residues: CASSLSWRFGADAQYF.

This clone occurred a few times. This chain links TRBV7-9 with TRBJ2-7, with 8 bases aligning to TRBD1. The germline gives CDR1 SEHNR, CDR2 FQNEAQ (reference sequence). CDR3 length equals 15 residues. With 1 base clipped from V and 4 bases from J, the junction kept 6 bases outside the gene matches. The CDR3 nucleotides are TGTGCCAGCAGCTTAGGTATACAGGGGGGTTACGAGCAGTACTTC. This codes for CASSLGIQGGYEQYF. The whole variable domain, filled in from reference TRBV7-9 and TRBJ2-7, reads DTGVSQNPRHKITKRGQNVTFRCDPISEHNRLYWYRQTLGQGPEFLTYFQNEAQLEKSRLLSDRFSAERPKGSFSTLEIQRTEQGDSAMYLCASSLGIQGGYEQYFGPGTRLTVT.

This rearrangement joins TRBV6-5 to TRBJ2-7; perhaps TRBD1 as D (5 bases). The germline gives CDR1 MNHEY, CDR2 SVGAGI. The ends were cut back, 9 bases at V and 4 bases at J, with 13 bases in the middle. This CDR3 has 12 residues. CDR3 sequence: CASGVGPYEQYF. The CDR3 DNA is TGTGCCAGTGGGGTGGGGCCATACGAGCAGTACTTC.

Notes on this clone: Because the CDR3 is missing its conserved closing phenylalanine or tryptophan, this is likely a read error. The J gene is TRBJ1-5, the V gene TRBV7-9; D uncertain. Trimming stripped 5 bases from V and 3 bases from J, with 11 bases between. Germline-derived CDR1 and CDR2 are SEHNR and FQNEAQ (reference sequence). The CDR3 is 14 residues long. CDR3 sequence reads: CASSPPAYNQPQHC. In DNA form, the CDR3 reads TGTGCCAGCAGCCCGCCAGCGTACAATCAGCCCCAGCATTGT.

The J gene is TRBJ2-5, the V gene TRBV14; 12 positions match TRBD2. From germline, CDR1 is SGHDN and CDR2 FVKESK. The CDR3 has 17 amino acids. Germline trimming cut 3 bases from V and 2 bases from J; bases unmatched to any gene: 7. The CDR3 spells CASSHRLGLAGQETQYF. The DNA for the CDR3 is TGTGCCAGCAGCCATCGCCTAGGACTAGCGGGACAAGAGACCCAGTACTTC. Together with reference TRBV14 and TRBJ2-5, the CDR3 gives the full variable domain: EAGVTQFPSHSVIEKGQTVTLRCDPISGHDNLYWYRRVMGKEIKFLLHFVKESKQDESGMPNNRFLAERTGGTYSTLKVQPAELEDSGVYFCASSHRLGLAGQETQYFGPGTRLLVL.

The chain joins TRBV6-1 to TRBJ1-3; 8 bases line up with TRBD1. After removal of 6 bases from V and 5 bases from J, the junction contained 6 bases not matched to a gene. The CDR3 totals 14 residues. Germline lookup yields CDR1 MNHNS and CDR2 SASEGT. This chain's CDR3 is CASSDRGLRNTIYF. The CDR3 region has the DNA TGTGCCAGCAGCGACAGGGGACTTAGAAACACCATATATTTT.